Each of the 3 T cell receptor beta chains below was sequenced from the same sample in a study of control samples from healthy donors and cancer patients. Repertoires were generated with immunoSEQ multiplex PCR, while TCRdb's copy carries only in-frame clones and drops some. The sample has about 59,000 clones, approximately 92% seen once. The sequencing input was PBMCs. The receptors were sampled from a man aged 35 to 55 with colorectal cancer.

The chain links TRBV29-1 to TRBJ1-2; the D gene is possibly TRBD1 (6 bases). Trimming took 1 base from V and 2 from J, leaving 14 bases between them. This CDR3 comprises 15 residues. CDR1 is SQVTM and CDR2 is ANQGSEA in the germline V gene. The CDR3 reads CSVEAEGGRNYGYTF. CDR3 nucleotides: TGCAGCGTTGAAGCCGAGGGGGGGAGGAACTATGGCTACACCTTC.

The V and J genes are TRBV5-4 and TRBJ1-6; D remains ambiguous. Trimming took off 0 bases at V and 9 bases at J, with 13 bases between the two ends. Germline-derived CDR1 and CDR2 are SGHNT and YYREEE (reference sequence). There are 15 residues in the CDR3. The CDR3 is CASSLGPTLGSPLHF. The CDR3 nucleotides read TGTGCCAGCAGCTTGGGACCGACCCTCGGTTCACCCCTCCACTTT.

The chain uses TRBV19 and TRBJ2-1; 9 bases are a match to TRBD1. In germline, CDR1 is LNHDA, CDR2 SQIVND (reference sequence). The CDR3 loop spans 15 amino acids. After removal of 5 bases from V and 4 bases from J, the junction contained 6 bases not matched to a gene. In DNA form, the CDR3 reads TGTGCCAGTAGTCCCGGGACAGGGTGGTACAATGAGCAGTTCTTC. Its protein product is CASSPGTGWYNEQFF.